The 28 T cell receptor beta chains in this list originate from one sample, sequenced in a study of T-cell reconstitution after alpha-beta-depleted transplantation in children. The TCRbeta library was prepared with unique molecular identifiers. TCRdb itself ran the PCR reads through MiXCR, one entry per CDR3 protein. The data show approximately 640,000 distinct CDR3 sequences, with about 15% seen just once and 1.1% held by the top ten. Sequencing was performed on PBMCs from the stem cell graft donor, taken from the stem cell graft. The receptors shown here come from a human donor who donated a stem cell graft to a child with acute myeloid leukemia.

This clonotype was recorded many times. This chain joins TRBV20-1 and TRBJ1-1; unclear D gene. V was shortened by 0 bases and J by 6 bases, with 8 bases between the two germline ends. Germline CDR1 DFQATT, CDR2 SNEGSKA (reference sequence). The CDR3 spans 12 residues. CDR3 protein: CSARDQVAEAFF. CDR3 bases: TGCAGTGCTAGAGATCAGGTGGCTGAAGCTTTCTTT.

This clonotype showed up many times. This rearrangement joins TRBV7-2 to TRBJ2-7, with D uncertain. The CDR3 extends over 13 amino acids. Germline CDR1 is SGHTA and CDR2 is FQGNSA. V shed 5 bases and J shed 4 bases, with 12 bases lying between them. The DNA of the CDR3 is TGTGCCAGCAGCCCCCTAGGATTTTACGAGCAGTACTTC. It translates to CASSPLGFYEQYF.

This clonotype was picked up a small number of times. The genes are TRBV12-3 or TRBV12-4 and TRBJ2-1, with TRBD2 matching over 7 bases. The CDR3 is made up of 14 amino acids. The V segment lost 1 base and the J segment 8 bases; nucleotides outside the gene matches: 5. CDR3 residues: CASSLGGGGYEQFF. The CDR3 coding sequence is TGTGCCAGCAGTTTAGGGGGGGGTGGGTATGAGCAGTTCTTC.

In this sample, this clonotype turned up many times. V is TRBV20-1 and J is TRBJ1-1; tentatively, D is TRBD1 (5 bases). Trimming removed 0 bases from V and 6 bases from J, with 14 bases in between. In germline, CDR1 is DFQATT, CDR2 SNEGSKA (reference sequence). The CDR3 is made up of 14 amino acids. The CDR3 sequence is CSAREGVSRSEAFF. DNA of the CDR3: TGCAGTGCTAGAGAGGGGGTGTCTCGTTCTGAAGCTTTCTTT.

The V call is TRBV20-1, the J call TRBJ2-1; D remains ambiguous. CDR1 and CDR2 from the germline V gene are DFQATT and SNEGSKA (reference sequence). Trimming took off 5 bases at V and 2 bases at J, with 10 bases between the two ends. The CDR3 extends over 13 amino acids. The CDR3 loop reads CSALAAPYNEQFF. CDR3 in DNA: TGCAGTGCTTTAGCAGCCCCCTACAATGAGCAGTTCTTC.

The table lists this clonotype with a few counts. V gene TRBV11-2 combines with J gene TRBJ2-2, with 7 positions matching TRBD1. The CDR3 has 19 amino acids. V dropped 4 bases and J dropped 1; count of bases not matched to a gene: 15. The germline CDR1 and CDR2 sequences are SGHAT and FQNNGV. CDR3 region: CASSSGWQGVMGNTGELFF. The CDR3 nucleotides are TGTGCCAGCAGCTCGGGGTGGCAGGGGGTAATGGGGAACACCGGGGAGCTGTTTTTT.

This clonotype was counted ten times or more. The gene calls are TRBV29-1 and TRBJ2-2; D gene unclear. This CDR3 spans 10 amino acids. Germline-derived CDR1 and CDR2 are SQVTM and ANQGSEA. Between the trimmed V and J ends, which lost 6 bases and 6 bases, there was a span of 5 bases. Here the CDR3 reads CSVWSGELFF. The DNA of the CDR3 is TGCAGCGTGTGGTCCGGGGAGCTGTTTTTT.

This clonotype has a count of ten or more. The V call is TRBV10-3, the J call TRBJ1-2, with D maybe TRBD1 (6 bases). V lost 3 bases and J lost 8, with 10 bases in between. CDR3 length: 12 residues. The germline V gene encodes CDR1 ENHRY and CDR2 SYGVKD. The CDR3 DNA sequence: TGTGCCATCAGTGAACAGGGTACCGGCTACACCTTC. Protein sequence: CAISEQGTGYTF.

Ten or more counts support this clonotype. CDR3 amino acids: CASSYGTDTQYF. CDR3 sequence (DNA): TGTGCCAGCAGTTACGGGACAGATACGCAGTATTTT. The chain has TRBV6-5 and TRBJ2-3; D call uncertain. Germline lookup yields CDR1 MNHEY and CDR2 SVGAGI. V dropped 2 bases and J dropped 3 bases, with 3 bases sitting between them. This CDR3 is built from 12 residues.

This clonotype was recorded at least ten times. V is TRBV20-1 and J is TRBJ1-1; a weak D match, TRBD1 (5 bases). The V gene's germline CDR1 is DFQATT and CDR2 SNEGSKA (reference sequence). Trimming cost V 4 bases and J 2 bases, with 8 bases left between them. CDR3 size: 12 residues. CDR3 sequence reads: CSANQGNTEAFF. The CDR3 nucleotides read TGCAGTGCTAACCAGGGAAACACTGAAGCTTTCTTT.

This clonotype was found many times. The chain is built from TRBV12-3 or TRBV12-4 and TRBJ2-5; TRBD2 is a possible D gene (6 bases). The CDR3 length is 17 residues. Trimming removed 1 base at V and 5 bases at J, with 20 bases between. CDR3 bases: TGTGCCAGCAGTTTAGGGCGGGGCGGGGATGTTGAGGAGACCCAGTACTTC. This codes for CASSLGRGGDVEETQYF.

The CDR3 DNA reads TGTGCCAGCAGACGCCCCCCAGGCGGAAACACCATATATTTT. Encoded protein: CASRRPPGGNTIYF. The chain carries TRBV12-3 or TRBV12-4 and TRBJ1-3; D is unclear. With 6 bases removed from V and 4 bases from J, the gap between germline ends came to 13 bases. The CDR3 loop spans 14 amino acids.

This clonotype was found many times. The V and J genes are TRBV15 and TRBJ2-1; maybe TRBD1 (5 bases). Germline assignment: CDR1 LNHNV and CDR2 YYDKDF (reference sequence). CDR3 length: 17 residues. V was pared by 0 bases and J by 5 bases, with 17 bases between. In DNA, the CDR3 is TGTGCCACCAGCAGAGATCTAGGACCGACAGTAAACAATGAGCAGTTCTTC. It encodes CATSRDLGPTVNNEQFF.

This chain links TRBV6-1 with TRBJ2-6; possibly TRBD1 for D (6 bases). The V gene's germline CDR1 is MNHNS and CDR2 SASEGT. Trimming stripped 1 base from V and 0 bases from J, with 13 bases between. This CDR3 is 18 amino acids long. The CDR3 coding sequence is TGTGCCAGCAGTGAAGTAGGGCAGGGGATCTCTGGGGCCAACGTCCTGACTTTC. Translated, it gives CASSEVGQGISGANVLTF.

The V gene is TRBV6-2 or TRBV6-3, the J gene TRBJ1-1; no clear D. Trimming shortened V by 1 base and J by 2 bases, and 14 bases separated the two germline ends. The CDR3 is 16 residues long. Germline V lookup: CDR1 MNHEY, CDR2 SVGEGT. CDR3 coding DNA: TGTGCCAGCAGTTACTGGGCAGGCGGGAGAAACACTGAAGCTTTCTTT. It translates to CASSYWAGGRNTEAFF.

This clonotype has only a few counts. V gene TRBV5-6 combines with J gene TRBJ2-1; 9 nucleotides line up with TRBD2. This CDR3 spans 16 amino acids. The V gene's germline CDR1 is SGHDT and CDR2 YYEEEE. With 0 bases clipped from V and 5 bases from J, the junction kept 6 bases outside the gene matches. CDR3 sequence reads: CASSLELAGYNNEQFF. For the CDR3, the DNA is TGTGCCAGCAGCTTGGAGCTAGCGGGGTATAACAATGAGCAGTTCTTC. Looking up the rest from reference TRBV5-6 and TRBJ2-1 gives the full variable domain: DAGVTQSPTHLIKTRGQQVTLRCSPKSGHDTVSWYQQALGQGPQFIFQYYEEEERQRGNFPDRFSGHQFPNYSSELNVNALLLGDSALYLCASSLELAGYNNEQFFGPGTRLTVL.

This clonotype appeared many times. This chain joins TRBV11-2 and TRBJ2-7, with 8 bases lining up with TRBD1. The junction had 11 bases not matched to a gene; V was cut back by 1 base and J by 0 bases. Germline V lookup: CDR1 SGHAT, CDR2 FQNNGV. The CDR3 loop spans 18 amino acids. The CDR3 bases are TGTGCCAGCAGCTTAGTCACAGGGGGTATGGTTACCTCCTACGAGCAGTACTTC. This codes for CASSLVTGGMVTSYEQYF.

This clonotype was observed a few times. The V and J genes are TRBV5-1 and TRBJ2-5; D is uncertain. Germline V lookup: CDR1 SGHRS, CDR2 YFSETQ. V was cut by 4 bases and J by 2 bases, with 9 bases left in between. The CDR3 is made up of 13 amino acids. The CDR3 DNA is TGCGCCAGCAGCGCGCCAAATCAAGAGACCCAGTACTTC. As protein: CASSAPNQETQYF. Using reference TRBV5-1 and TRBJ2-5 for the parts outside the CDR3, the full variable domain is KAGVTQTPRYLIKTRGQQVTLSCSPISGHRSVSWYQQTPGQGLQFLFEYFSETQRNKGNFPGRFSGRQFSNSRSEMNVSTLELGDSALYLCASSAPNQETQYFGPGTRLLVL.

This chain joins TRBV6-2 or TRBV6-3 and TRBJ2-3, with 10 bases aligning to TRBD2. This CDR3 is built from 13 residues. The germline CDR1 and CDR2 sequences are MNHEY and SVGEGT. With V trimmed by 4 bases and J by 6 bases, 1 base remained unmatched. The CDR3 DNA follows: TGTGCCAGCAGTTTACTAGCGGGGGATACGCAGTATTTT. Encoded protein: CASSLLAGDTQYF.

The chain employs TRBV5-1 and TRBJ2-3; 7 bases agree with TRBD2. Unmatched junction bases numbered 4, after V lost 3 bases and J lost 3 bases. Germline V gene lookup returns CDR1 SGHRS and CDR2 YFSETQ. The CDR3 totals 14 residues. CDR3 protein: CASSWSGVTDTQYF. Written as DNA, the CDR3 is TGCGCCAGCAGCTGGAGCGGGGTAACAGATACGCAGTATTTT.

This clonotype was picked up many times. The V and J genes are TRBV20-1 and TRBJ2-7; D assignment may be TRBD1 or TRBD2 (5 bases each). The V gene lost 1 base and the J gene lost 6 bases, with 10 bases spanning the gap. There are 12 residues in the CDR3. Germline lookup yields CDR1 DFQATT and CDR2 SNEGSKA (reference sequence). CDR3 in amino acids: CSARVPGAEQYF. CDR3 in DNA: TGCAGTGCTAGAGTACCCGGGGCCGAGCAGTACTTC.

The gene calls are TRBV28 and TRBJ1-6; D may be TRBD1 (5 bases). Germline V gene data show CDR1 as MDHEN and CDR2 as SYDVKM. The V end was cut by 2 bases, the J end by 7 bases, with 12 bases between. This CDR3 has 15 residues. The CDR3 protein is CASSLGPGANSPLHF. The CDR3 bases are TGTGCCAGCAGTTTAGGCCCCGGGGCGAATTCACCCCTCCACTTT.

This clonotype has a count of ten or more. This rearrangement joins TRBV11-2 to TRBJ2-7; D is ambiguous. The germline CDR1 and CDR2 sequences are SGHAT and FQNNGV. CDR3 size: 13 residues. V was pared by 4 bases and J by 3 bases, with 10 bases between. CDR3 bases: TGTGCCAGCAGCTCCCCGGGTCACTACGAGCAGTACGTC. Amino acid sequence: CASSSPGHYEQYV.

This chain joins TRBV7-9 and TRBJ2-1, with D perhaps being TRBD1 or TRBD2 (5 bases each). The CDR3 sequence is 15 residues long. Trimming left V 5 bases short and J 8 bases short, with 19 bases between. Germline CDR1 SEHNR, CDR2 FQNEAQ (reference sequence). Here the CDR3 reads CASSGRDRGVDEQFF. The CDR3, as DNA: TGTGCCAGCAGCGGACGGGACCGGGGTGTTGATGAGCAGTTCTTC.

The rearrangement joins TRBV11-2 to TRBJ2-7, with 14 bases that match TRBD2. CDR1 and CDR2 (germline): SGHAT, FQNNGV. After removal of 2 bases from V and 3 bases from J, the junction contained 12 bases not matched to a gene. The CDR3 consists of 19 residues. The DNA of the CDR3 is TGTGCCAGCAGCTTACGGGGTTCGACTAGCGGGGGGGCCGGCTACGAGCAGTACTTC. Its protein product is CASSLRGSTSGGAGYEQYF.

This clonotype has at least ten counts. The genes are TRBV12-3 or TRBV12-4 and TRBJ2-3; the D is unclear. CDR3 size: 13 residues. Deletions cut 2 bases from V and 2 bases from J, with 5 bases between. CDR3 sequence: CASSLPNTDTQYF. The CDR3 DNA reads TGTGCCAGCAGTTTACCTAACACAGATACGCAGTATTTT.

The sample holds many counts of this clonotype. The chain is built from TRBV29-1 and TRBJ2-1; 9 bases fit TRBD1. The germline CDR1 and CDR2 sequences are SQVTM and ANQGSEA. J gave up 4 bases and V 7 bases, and 5 bases lay outside the gene matches. CDR3 length: 13 amino acids. This CDR3 is CSADRGIYNEQFF. DNA of the CDR3: TGCAGCGCTGACAGGGGGATTTACAATGAGCAGTTCTTC.

This clonotype was counted ten times or more. The CDR3 sequence is CSAPAGQGATDTQYF. In DNA form, the CDR3 reads TGCAGTGCTCCTGCGGGACAGGGGGCCACAGATACGCAGTATTTT. V and J are TRBV20-1 and TRBJ2-3, with 12 bases that match TRBD1. From germline, CDR1 is DFQATT and CDR2 SNEGSKA (reference sequence). The CDR3 covers 15 residues. The junction had 5 bases not matched to a gene; V was cut back by 5 bases and J by 2 bases.